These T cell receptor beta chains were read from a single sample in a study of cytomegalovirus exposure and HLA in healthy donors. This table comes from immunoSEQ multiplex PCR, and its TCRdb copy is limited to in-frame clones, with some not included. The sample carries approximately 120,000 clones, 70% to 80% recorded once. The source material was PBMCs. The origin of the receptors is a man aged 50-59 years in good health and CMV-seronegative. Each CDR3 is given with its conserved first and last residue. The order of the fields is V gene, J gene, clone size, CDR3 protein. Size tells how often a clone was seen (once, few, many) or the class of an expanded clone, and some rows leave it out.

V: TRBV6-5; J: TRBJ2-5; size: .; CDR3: CASSLVAGSRETQYF
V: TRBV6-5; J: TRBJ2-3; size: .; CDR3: CASSYGRAYTDTQYF
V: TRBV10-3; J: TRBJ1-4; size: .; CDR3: CAISEDRGEKLFF
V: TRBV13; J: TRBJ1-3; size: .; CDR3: CASSLGKPGQGRTGNTIYF
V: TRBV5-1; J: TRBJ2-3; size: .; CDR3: CASSLSWRGDSTDTQYF
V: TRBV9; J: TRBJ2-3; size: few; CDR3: CASSVFGRETDTQYF
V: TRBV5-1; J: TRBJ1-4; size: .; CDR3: CASSFGTATNEKLFF
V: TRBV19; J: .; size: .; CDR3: CASMARDRTYEQYF
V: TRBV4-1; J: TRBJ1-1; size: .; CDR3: CASSQGADREGTEAFF
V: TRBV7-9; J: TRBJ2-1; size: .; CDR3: CASTFSGGYNEQFF
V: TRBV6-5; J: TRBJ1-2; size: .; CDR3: CASNTGTANYGYTF
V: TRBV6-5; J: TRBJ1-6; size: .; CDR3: CATTTEGEDSPLHF
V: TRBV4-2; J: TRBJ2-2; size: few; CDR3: CASSQDSGTGAGELFF
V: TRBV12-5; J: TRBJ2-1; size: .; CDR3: CASGLVVGGVANEQFF
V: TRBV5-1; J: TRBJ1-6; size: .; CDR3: CASSQGLGSSYNSPLHF
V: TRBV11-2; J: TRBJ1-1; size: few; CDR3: CASSPQMNTEAFF
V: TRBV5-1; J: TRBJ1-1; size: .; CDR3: CASSWAGTENTEAFF
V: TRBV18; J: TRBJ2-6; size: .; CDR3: CASSPGTGAGANVLTF
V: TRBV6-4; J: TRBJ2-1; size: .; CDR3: CSSSPTEISYNEQFF
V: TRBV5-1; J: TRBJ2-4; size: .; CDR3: CASSPGTSWLSAKNIQYF
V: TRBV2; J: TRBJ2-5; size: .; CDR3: CASSGVFTETQYF
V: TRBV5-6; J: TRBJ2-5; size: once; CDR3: CASSLVGRGGQETQYF
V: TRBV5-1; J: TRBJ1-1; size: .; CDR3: CASSLEQLNTEAFF
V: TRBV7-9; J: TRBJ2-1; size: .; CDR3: CASSLDGLRAYNEQFF
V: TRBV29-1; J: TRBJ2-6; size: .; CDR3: CSVTGSSGANVLTF
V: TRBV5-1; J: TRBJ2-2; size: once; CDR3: CASSSVPGELFF
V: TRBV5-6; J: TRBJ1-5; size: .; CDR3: CASSHQGRWGPNQPQHF
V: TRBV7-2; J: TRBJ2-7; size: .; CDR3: CASRPPTGRSYEQYF
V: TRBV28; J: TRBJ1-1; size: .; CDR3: CASSLGGGGNTEAFF
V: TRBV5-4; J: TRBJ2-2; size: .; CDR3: CASSLSSGGTGELFF